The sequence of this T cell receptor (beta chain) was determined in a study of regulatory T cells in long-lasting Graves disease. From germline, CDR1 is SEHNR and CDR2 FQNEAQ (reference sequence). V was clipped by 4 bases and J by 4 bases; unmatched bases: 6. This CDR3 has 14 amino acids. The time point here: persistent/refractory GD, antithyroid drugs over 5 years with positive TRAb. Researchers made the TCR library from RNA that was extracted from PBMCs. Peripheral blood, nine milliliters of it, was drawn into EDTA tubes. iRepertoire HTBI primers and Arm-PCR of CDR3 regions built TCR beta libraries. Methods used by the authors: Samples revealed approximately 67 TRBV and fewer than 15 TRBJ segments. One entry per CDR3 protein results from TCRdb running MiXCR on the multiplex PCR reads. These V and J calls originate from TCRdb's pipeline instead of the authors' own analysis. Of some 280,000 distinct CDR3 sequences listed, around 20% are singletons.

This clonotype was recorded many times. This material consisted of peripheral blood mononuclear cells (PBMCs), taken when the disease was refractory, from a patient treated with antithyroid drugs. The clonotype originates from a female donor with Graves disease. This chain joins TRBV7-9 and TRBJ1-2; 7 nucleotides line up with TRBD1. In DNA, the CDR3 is TGTGCCAGCAGCTCCTGGGACAGTCTCTATGGCTACACCTTC. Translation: CASSSWDSLYGYTF.